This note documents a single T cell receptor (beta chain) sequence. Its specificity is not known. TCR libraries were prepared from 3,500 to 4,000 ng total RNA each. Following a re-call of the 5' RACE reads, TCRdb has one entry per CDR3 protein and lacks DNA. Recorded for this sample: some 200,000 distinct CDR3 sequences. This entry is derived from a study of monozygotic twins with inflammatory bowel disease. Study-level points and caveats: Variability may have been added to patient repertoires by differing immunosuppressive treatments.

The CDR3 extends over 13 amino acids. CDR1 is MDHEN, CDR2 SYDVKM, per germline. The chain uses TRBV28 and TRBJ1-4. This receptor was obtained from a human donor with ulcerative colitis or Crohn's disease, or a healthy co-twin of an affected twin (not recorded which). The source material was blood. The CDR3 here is CVSSFAGGEKLFF.